The 29 T cell receptor beta chains given below trace back to one sample, sequenced in a study of cytomegalovirus exposure and HLA in healthy donors. 13 Jbeta primers and 60 Vbeta primers were used for the PCR. Sequencing was performed with immunoSEQ multiplex PCR; in TCRdb, only in-frame clones are kept and a portion is missing. Here the sample spans some 130,000 clones, 78% being singletons. Sequenced material: PBMCs. These receptors all come from a woman aged 18 to 35 in good health and CMV-seronegative.

This chain uses TRBV6-4 with TRBJ2-1, with TRBD2 matching 10 bases. V lost 2 bases and J lost 2; bases outside the gene matches: 0. CDR1 is MRHNA and CDR2 is SNTAGT in the germline V gene. This CDR3 region has 15 residues. Here the CDR3 reads CASSDGLAAYNEQFF. The CDR3 coding sequence is TGTGCCAGCAGTGACGGACTAGCGGCCTACAATGAGCAGTTCTTC.

The rearrangement uses TRBV5-1 and TRBJ2-1, with D perhaps TRBD1 (7 bases). Germline-derived CDR1 and CDR2 are SGHRS and YFSETQ. V gave up 0 bases and J gave up 2 bases, with 15 bases separating them. The CDR3 consists of 17 residues. CDR3 region: CASSLGQGGEAYNEQFF. In nucleotides, the CDR3 is TGCGCCAGCAGCTTGGGACAGGGCGGGGAAGCCTACAATGAGCAGTTCTTC.

CDR3 amino acids: CASRNGEGAFF. For the CDR3, the DNA is TGTGCCAGCAGGAACGGAGAGGGAGCTTTCTTT. The chain joins TRBV5-4 to TRBJ1-1; D remains ambiguous. V was clipped by 5 bases and J by 10 bases, with 12 bases between them. Germline V gene lookup returns CDR1 SGHNT and CDR2 YYREEE (reference sequence). The CDR3 is 11 amino acids. The full variable domain, rest sourced from reference TRBV5-4 and TRBJ1-1, is ETGVTQSPTHLIKTRGQQVTLRCSSQSGHNTVSWYQQALGQGPQFIFQYYREEENGRGNFPPRFSGLQFPNYSSELNVNALELDDSALYLCASRNGEGAFFGQGTRLTVV.

This clone was detected only a few times. The V gene is TRBV6-1, the J gene TRBJ1-1; D gene uncertain. The V end was cut by 6 bases, the J end by 6 bases, with 14 bases between. The CDR3 is 13 residues long. Per germline, CDR1 MNHNS and CDR2 SASEGT. The CDR3 region has the DNA TGTGCCAGCAGGCGGATCGAAGGAGCTGAAGCTTTCTTT. It translates to CASRRIEGAEAFF.

The chain has TRBV2 and TRBJ1-1; no firm D call. The CDR3 sequence is 13 residues long. V gave up 7 bases and J gave up 6 bases, with 15 bases separating them. Germline V CDR1 and CDR2: SNHLY, FYNNEI. The CDR3 DNA is TGTGCCAGCAAGCCCACAGTTAACGCTGAAGCTTTCTTT. The encoded protein is CASKPTVNAEAFF.

Points on this clone: Other DNA variants within this sample encode the same CDR3. The genes are TRBV14 and TRBJ2-1, with D unresolved. Germline-derived CDR1 and CDR2 are SGHDN and FVKESK. The CDR3 has 15 residues. V was trimmed by 0 bases and J by 3 bases, leaving 9 bases between them. CDR3 in amino acids: CASSQEGVYYNEQFF. The DNA of the CDR3 is TGTGCCAGCAGCCAAGAAGGAGTATACTACAATGAGCAGTTCTTC.

This chain uses TRBV7-2 with TRBJ2-7; a weak D match, TRBD2 (5 bases). From germline, CDR1 is SGHTA and CDR2 FQGNSA. Trimming removed 1 base at V and 5 bases at J, with 15 bases between. CDR3 length equals 15 residues. Written as DNA, the CDR3 is TGTGCCAGCAGCTTAGATCTGGTGAGAGGGAACGAGCAGTACTTC. Translation gives CASSLDLVRGNEQYF.

The V and J genes are TRBV6-1 and TRBJ2-7; D might be TRBD2 (5 bases). Deletions cut 4 bases from V and 7 bases from J, with 20 bases between. Germline V lookup: CDR1 MNHNS, CDR2 SASEGT. The CDR3 extends over 15 amino acids. This chain's CDR3 is CASSAPSGIRGEQYF. CDR3 in DNA: TGTGCCAGCAGTGCACCGTCGGGAATACGTGGTGAGCAGTACTTC.

This clone showed up just once. An end of the junction differs from the germline gene, which may be a read error. The rearrangement uses TRBV5-1 and TRBJ1-2; D uncertain. There are 11 residues in the CDR3. CDR1 and CDR2 from the germline V gene are SGHRS and YFSETQ. The CDR3 protein is CASSSNYGYTF. CDR3 coding DNA: TGCGCCAGCAGCAGCAACTACGGCTACACCTTC. The full variable domain, completed using reference TRBV5-1 and TRBJ1-2, is KAGVTQTPRYLIKTRGQQVTLSCSPISGHRSVSWYQQTPGQGLQFLFEYFSETQRNKGNFPGRFSGRQFSNSRSEMNVSTLELGDSALYLCASSSNYGYTFGSGTRLTVV.

The chain carries TRBV7-2 and TRBJ2-7, with TRBD1 as a possible D gene (5 bases). Trimming pared 3 bases from V and 3 bases from J, leaving 6 bases between. Germline V lookup: CDR1 SGHTA, CDR2 FQGNSA. This CDR3 spans 12 amino acids. The CDR3 DNA reads as TGTGCCAGCAGCTTCCAGGGCTACGAGCAGTACTTC. Amino acids: CASSFQGYEQYF.

This rearrangement joins TRBV7-9 to TRBJ2-3; 9 nucleotides line up with TRBD1. The germline V gene encodes CDR1 SEHNR and CDR2 FQNEAQ (reference sequence). Trimming took 5 bases from V and 6 from J; bases not matched to a gene: 3. This CDR3 contains 13 residues. DNA for the CDR3: TGTGCCAGCAGCCAACAGGGGGCGGATACGCAGTATTTT. It encodes CASSQQGADTQYF.

This clone was observed once. The V call is TRBV5-5, the J call TRBJ2-7, with 7 bases matching TRBD2. The CDR3 consists of 14 residues. Germline V lookup: CDR1 SGHKS, CDR2 YYEKEE (reference sequence). With 2 bases clipped from V and 2 bases from J, the junction kept 4 bases outside the gene matches. CDR3 sequence reads: CASSFLAGTYEQYF. The CDR3 DNA is TGTGCCAGCAGCTTCTTAGCGGGTACCTACGAGCAGTACTTC.

The J gene is TRBJ2-7, the V gene TRBV7-9, with D uncertain. The V and J ends lost 5 bases and 1 base respectively, with 12 bases between them. Germline CDR1 is SEHNR and CDR2 is FQNEAQ (reference sequence). CDR3 size: 14 residues. This chain's CDR3 is CASSPPKPSYEQYF. CDR3 coding DNA: TGTGCCAGCAGCCCGCCGAAGCCTTCCTACGAGCAGTACTTC.

The V gene is TRBV27, the J gene TRBJ2-3; TRBD2 aligns across 11 bases. The V and J ends lost 5 bases and 0 bases, in that order; junction bases with no gene match: 13. Germline lookup yields CDR1 MNHEY and CDR2 SMNVEV (reference sequence). There are 19 residues in the CDR3. The CDR3 protein is CASSATSGRTTHSTDTQYF. As DNA, the CDR3 is TGTGCCAGCAGTGCCACTAGCGGGAGAACTACCCACAGCACAGATACGCAGTATTTT.

V gene TRBV27 combines with J gene TRBJ2-7; D is perhaps TRBD1 (5 bases). CDR1 is MNHEY and CDR2 is SMNVEV in the germline V gene (reference sequence). The CDR3 runs 12 residues. Deletions cut 6 bases from V and 6 bases from J, with 12 bases between. This chain's CDR3 is CASRAGISEQYF. The CDR3 DNA reads TGTGCCAGCAGGGCAGGGATCAGCGAGCAGTACTTC.

The gene calls are TRBV30 and TRBJ1-4; 10 bases match TRBD1. The CDR3 spans 13 residues. J lost 7 bases, V lost 2 bases, and 1 base had no gene match. Germline V CDR1 and CDR2: GTSNPN, SVGIG (reference sequence). The CDR3 spells CAWSRDRGEKLFF. CDR3 in DNA: TGTGCCTGGAGTCGGGACAGGGGTGAAAAACTGTTTTTT.

V and J are TRBV30 and TRBJ1-1; D remains ambiguous. Germline V gene data show CDR1 as GTSNPN and CDR2 as SVGIG (reference sequence). The CDR3 is 12 residues long. V lost 8 bases and J lost 5, with 15 bases in between. CDR3 loop: CARSLGGTEAFF. CDR3 nucleotides: TGTGCCCGATCTCTCGGAGGAACTGAAGCTTTCTTT.

In this sample, this clone turned up a few times. The gene calls are TRBV4-1 and TRBJ1-5; TRBD1 might be the D (5 bases). The CDR3 has 16 amino acids. V was pared by 0 bases and J by 4 bases, with 13 bases between. The germline V gene encodes CDR1 MGHRA and CDR2 YSYEKL. CDR3 DNA: TGCGCCAGCAGCCAAGACCCCGGGACTCCTAATCAGCCCCAGCATTTT. Translation gives CASSQDPGTPNQPQHF.

The chain carries TRBV30 and TRBJ1-1, with a possible D match to TRBD1 (6 bases). The germline CDR1 and CDR2 sequences are GTSNPN and SVGIG (reference sequence). The CDR3 is made up of 15 amino acids. V was trimmed by 2 bases and J by 4 bases, leaving 17 bases between them. In DNA form, the CDR3 reads TGTGCCTGGAGTCCCCTACAGGGTCAAGGCACTGAAGCTTTCTTT. It specifies CAWSPLQGQGTEAFF.

The chain has TRBV27 and TRBJ2-7, with 11 bases aligning to TRBD2. Germline CDR1 and CDR2: MNHEY and SMNVEV (reference sequence). CDR3 length: 17 amino acids. Trimming took 6 bases from V and 7 from J; bases not matched to a gene: 17. For the CDR3, the DNA is TGTGCCAGCAGACCTCTCTACCTCACCGGGACTAGCGGTGAGCAGTACTTC. It translates to CASRPLYLTGTSGEQYF.

The DNA of the CDR3 is TGTGCCAGCTTTGTCATTGGGACAGGGCATCATGGCTACACCTTC. This encodes CASFVIGTGHHGYTF. The chain couples TRBV6-6 to TRBJ1-2; 9 bases line up with TRBD1. This CDR3 has 15 residues. CDR1 and CDR2 (germline): MNHNY, SVGAGI (reference sequence). The J segment lost 6 bases and the V segment lost 8 bases, leaving 13 bases of the junction unmatched.

The chain is built from TRBV7-2 and TRBJ1-2; D gene unclear. The germline V and J ends were trimmed by 5 bases and 5 bases, with 15 bases remaining between them. Germline V CDR1 and CDR2: SGHTA, FQGNSA. The CDR3 has 14 residues. CDR3 DNA sequence: TGTGCCAGCAGCCGATCCGGAGGCCTTTATGGCTACACCTTC. Amino acids: CASSRSGGLYGYTF.

This chain joins TRBV6-5 and TRBJ1-1; D is perhaps TRBD1 (5 bases). Germline loops: CDR1 MNHEY, CDR2 SVGAGI. The CDR3 runs to 13 residues. V lost 5 bases, J lost 4 bases, and 11 bases lay in between. Here the CDR3 DNA reads TGTGCCAGCAGTCCGAGACAGCTCACTGAAGCTTTCTTT. Translating it yields CASSPRQLTEAFF.

V usage is TRBV27 and J usage is TRBJ1-1; 9 bases match TRBD1. V shed 6 bases and J 4 bases; nucleotides not matched to a gene: 6. Germline V lookup: CDR1 MNHEY, CDR2 SMNVEV (reference sequence). The CDR3 totals 14 residues. CDR3 nucleotide sequence: TGTGCCAGCAGGAAAACAGGGGGCGGCACTGAAGCTTTCTTT. The encoded protein is CASRKTGGGTEAFF.

In its sample, this clone was seen a few times. This chain connects TRBV6-1 to TRBJ1-1; D remains ambiguous. The germline V gene has CDR1 MNHNS and CDR2 SASEGT. V lost 3 bases and J lost 1, with 6 bases in between. This CDR3 comprises 13 residues. CDR3 nucleotide sequence: TGTGCCAGCAGTGATCCTTGGAACACTGAAGCTTTCTTT. It is translated as CASSDPWNTEAFF.

V and J are TRBV15 and TRBJ2-7, with 10 bases lining up with TRBD2. The germline gives CDR1 LNHNV, CDR2 YYDKDF (reference sequence). V was clipped by 0 bases and J by 4 bases; unmatched bases: 15. This CDR3 has 19 amino acids. DNA of the CDR3: TGTGCCACCAGCAGAGACTTCTCAGCGGGAGGGCCTCCCGATTACGAGCAGTACTTC. It yields the protein CATSRDFSAGGPPDYEQYF.

V gene TRBV25-1 combines with J gene TRBJ2-1; D may be TRBD1 (6 bases). The germline V gene has CDR1 MGHDK and CDR2 SYGVNS. Between the trimmed V and J ends, which lost 6 bases and 6 bases, there was a span of 9 bases. The CDR3 has 12 residues. The CDR3 sequence is CASRDSLNEQFF. DNA for the CDR3: TGTGCCAGCAGGGACAGCCTCAATGAGCAGTTCTTC.

The V and J genes are TRBV14 and TRBJ2-7, with 7 bases identical to TRBD2. The germline V gene encodes CDR1 SGHDN and CDR2 FVKESK. Trimming cost V 1 base and J 0 bases; bases outside gene matches: 12. The CDR3 totals 18 residues. The CDR3 DNA reads as TGTGCCAGCAGCCAAGGTTGGGCTCGCAGGGACTACTCCTACGAGCAGTACTTC. Its translation: CASSQGWARRDYSYEQYF. Using reference TRBV14 and TRBJ2-7 for the parts outside the CDR3, the full variable domain is EAGVTQFPSHSVIEKGQTVTLRCDPISGHDNLYWYRRVMGKEIKFLLHFVKESKQDESGMPNNRFLAERTGGTYSTLKVQPAELEDSGVYFCASSQGWARRDYSYEQYFGPGTRLTVT.

The rearrangement uses TRBV5-1 and TRBJ2-3; TRBD2 agrees at 13 bases. The CDR3 contains 19 residues. Germline loops: CDR1 SGHRS, CDR2 YFSETQ. The trim removed 1 base at V and 1 base at J, leaving 9 bases unmatched. The CDR3 loop reads CASSLYTGLAGRGTDTQYF. As DNA, the CDR3 is TGCGCCAGCAGCTTGTACACGGGACTAGCGGGAAGGGGCACAGATACGCAGTATTTT.